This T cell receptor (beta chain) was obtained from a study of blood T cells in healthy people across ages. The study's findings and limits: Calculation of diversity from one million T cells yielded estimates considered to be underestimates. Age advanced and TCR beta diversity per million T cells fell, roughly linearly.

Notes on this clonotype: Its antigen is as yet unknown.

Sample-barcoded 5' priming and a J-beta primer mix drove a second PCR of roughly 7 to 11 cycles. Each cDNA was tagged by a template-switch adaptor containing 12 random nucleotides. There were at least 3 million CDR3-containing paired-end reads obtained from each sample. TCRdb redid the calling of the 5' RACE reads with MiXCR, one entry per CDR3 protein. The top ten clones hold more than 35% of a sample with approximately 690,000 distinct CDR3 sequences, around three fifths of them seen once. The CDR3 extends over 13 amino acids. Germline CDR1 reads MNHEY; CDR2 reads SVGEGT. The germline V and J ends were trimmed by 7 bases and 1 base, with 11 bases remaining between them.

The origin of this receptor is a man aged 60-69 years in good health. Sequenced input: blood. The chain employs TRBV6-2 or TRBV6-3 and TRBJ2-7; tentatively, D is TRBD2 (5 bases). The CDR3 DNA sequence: TGTGCCAGCATCGGGGTCCTATCCTACGAGCAGTACTTC. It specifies CASIGVLSYEQYF.